The clone carrying this T cell receptor (beta chain) was observed many times. Its matching antigen is unknown. Molecular barcoding with unique molecular identifiers was used for the TCRbeta library. TCRdb itself ran the PCR reads through MiXCR, one entry per CDR3 protein. The sample has over 150,000 distinct CDR3 sequences, roughly 11% seen once. The data originate from a study of T-cell reconstitution after alpha-beta-depleted transplantation in children. Study-wide results and caveats: Newly produced T cells mostly accounted for T-cell counts and diversity one year post-transplant. TCRbeta diversity was high at day 60 in some patients (a result of surviving recipient T cells and thymic progenitors). Reportedly, roughly two months post-transplant, alpha-beta T cells arose from several hundred expanded graft clones.

V was pared by 1 base and J by 0 bases, with 7 bases between. Germline lookup yields CDR1 SGHTA and CDR2 FQGNSA. The CDR3 covers 15 residues. The sample in question was PBMCs, obtained before TCRalphabeta/CD19-depleted stem cell transplant. J is TRBJ2-1 and V is TRBV7-2; D gene ambiguous. This receptor was obtained from a boy younger than 10 with acute myeloid leukemia, due to receive a stem cell transplant. Here the CDR3 reads CASSLENYSYNEQFF. For the CDR3, the DNA is TGTGCCAGCAGCTTAGAAAACTACTCCTACAATGAGCAGTTCTTC.